What follows are 16 T cell receptor beta chains derived from one specimen sequenced in a study of human T cells and chemical hapten exposure. TCRdb recomputed calls from the 5' RACE reads with MiXCR, one row per CDR3 protein. The profile shows approximately 150,000 distinct CDR3 sequences, 4.1% of them singletons. The total RNA was obtained from whole blood that was not fractionated. The receptors come from a female donor in good health.

Comments on this clonotype: With a much larger clone just one base away, this may be a read error. V usage is TRBV10-3 and J usage is TRBJ1-2, with no clear D. Germline V gene lookup returns CDR1 ENHRY and CDR2 SYGVKD. The CDR3 runs to 13 residues. The CDR3 is CAISGGHGYDYTF. CDR3 nucleotides: TGTGCCATCAGTGGGGGTCACGGCTATGACTACACCTTC.

The chain employs TRBV7-3 and TRBJ2-1, with D possibly being TRBD2 (6 bases). The germline CDR1 and CDR2 sequences are SGHTA and FQGTGA. V gave up 5 bases and J gave up 4 bases, with 15 bases separating them. This CDR3 comprises 15 residues. Here the CDR3 DNA reads TGTGCCAGCAGCCCATTGGGCGGGGCGTACAATGAGCAGTTCTTC. Translating it yields CASSPLGGAYNEQFF.

This clonotype was counted ten times or more. The chain recombines TRBV7-2 with TRBJ2-5, with D hard to call. The CDR3 has 11 residues. Germline V CDR1 and CDR2: SGHTA, FQGNSA. Trimming removed 2 bases at V and 4 bases at J, with 2 bases between. This CDR3 is CASSLIETQYF. As DNA, the CDR3 is TGTGCCAGCAGCTTAATAGAGACCCAGTACTTC. Based on the CDR3 plus reference TRBV7-2 and TRBJ2-5, the full variable domain is GAGVSQSPSNKVTEKGKDVELRCDPISGHTALYWYRQSLGQGLEFLIYFQGNSAPDKSGLPSDRFSAERTGGSVSTLTIQRTQQEDSAVYLCASSLIETQYFGPGTRLLVL.

This clonotype was observed many times. This chain uses TRBV6-1 with TRBJ1-1; possibly TRBD1 for D (5 bases). The CDR3 length is 14 residues. Looked up from germline, CDR1 is MNHNS and CDR2 is SASEGT. The germline V and J ends were trimmed by 0 bases and 3 bases, with 8 bases remaining between them. In DNA form, the CDR3 reads TGTGCCAGCAGTGAAGCGACGGGACACACTGAAGCTTTCTTT. It yields the protein CASSEATGHTEAFF.

In regard to this clonotype: A much larger clone differs by one base, so this may be a read error. V and J are TRBV12-3 or TRBV12-4 and TRBJ1-1; D perhaps matches TRBD1 (6 bases). This CDR3 comprises 15 residues. As DNA, the CDR3 is TGTGCCAGCAGTTTACTGGGACATCCGAACTCTGAAGCTTTCTTT. Its protein is CASSLLGHPNSEAFF.

The chain is built from TRBV20-1 and TRBJ1-6; D gene uncertain. Trimming shortened V by 3 bases and J by 6 bases, and 9 bases separated the two germline ends. Per germline, CDR1 DFQATT and CDR2 SNEGSKA (reference sequence). The CDR3 contains 13 residues. CDR3 nucleotides: TGCAGTGCTAGTACAGCTCCTAATTCACCCCTCCACTTT. Translated: CSASTAPNSPLHF.

Comment on this clonotype: A clone one base away is much larger, so this may be a read error. V and J are TRBV5-1 and TRBJ1-1, with a tentative D call TRBD1 (5 bases). Trimming took 5 bases from V and 4 from J, leaving 18 bases between them. Germline V gene data show CDR1 as SGHRS and CDR2 as YFSETQ. The CDR3 is made up of 15 amino acids. The CDR3 DNA reads TGCGCCAGCAGTCCGGGCCGAACGGGGGGCACTGAAGCTTTCTTT. This encodes CASSPGRTGGTEAFF.

This clonotype turned up a few times. The J gene is TRBJ2-1, the V gene TRBV5-1, with 8 bases fitting TRBD1. This CDR3 has 21 residues. The V and J ends lost 1 base and 4 bases, in that order; junction bases with no gene match: 22. CDR1 is SGHRS and CDR2 is YFSETQ in the germline V gene. The CDR3 protein is CASSLLSQGAFGGKLYNEQFF. The CDR3 nucleotides are TGCGCCAGCAGCTTGCTCTCCCAGGGGGCATTCGGCGGAAAGCTATACAATGAGCAGTTCTTC.

In its sample, this clonotype was seen many times. The chain couples TRBV12-3 or TRBV12-4 to TRBJ1-1, with 7 bases identical to TRBD1. CDR3 size: 14 residues. With 5 bases clipped from V and 1 base from J, the junction kept 4 bases outside the gene matches. Written as DNA, the CDR3 is TGTGCCAGCAGTACGGACAGGAGGAACACTGAAGCTTTCTTT. It specifies CASSTDRRNTEAFF.

On this clonotype itself: A read error may explain this, as a much larger clone is one base away. The chain is built from TRBV5-1 and TRBJ1-1; D is ambiguous. The CDR3 runs 14 residues. Germline V lookup: CDR1 SGHRS, CDR2 YFSETQ. Deletions cut 0 bases from V and 2 bases from J, with 8 bases between. The CDR3 region has the DNA TGCGCCAGCAGCTTGGAATTTCCCAACACTGAAGCTTTCTTT. Encoded protein: CASSLEFPNTEAFF.

This clonotype was counted many times. The V and J genes are TRBV9 and TRBJ2-7; D uncertain. Germline values: CDR1 SGDLS, CDR2 YYNGEE. The CDR3 loop spans 14 amino acids. The V gene lost 7 bases and the J gene lost 6 bases, with 20 bases spanning the gap. This CDR3 reads CASQSGSDLGEQYF. CDR3 sequence (DNA): TGTGCCAGCCAGTCCGGGTCAGATCTCGGCGAGCAGTACTTC.

This clonotype was seen many times. The V gene is TRBV3-1, the J gene TRBJ1-1; D remains unclear. This CDR3 is 13 amino acids long. Germline V CDR1 and CDR2: LGHDT, YNNKEL (reference sequence). V lost 2 bases and J lost 6, with 10 bases in between. CDR3 loop: CASSQSLDAEAFF. CDR3 sequence (DNA): TGTGCCAGCAGCCAATCTCTAGACGCTGAAGCTTTCTTT.

This clonotype appeared many times. This rearrangement joins TRBV12-3 or TRBV12-4 to TRBJ1-3; D is uncertain. Deletions cut 8 bases from V and 0 bases from J, with 8 bases between. The CDR3 runs to 13 residues. In DNA, the CDR3 is TGTGCCAGCGCCCGTAGCTCTGGAAACACCATATATTTT. Translated, it gives CASARSSGNTIYF.

This clonotype showed up many times. This chain uses TRBV5-1 with TRBJ1-1; D is unresolved. V lost 2 bases and J 6 bases, leaving 11 bases between the germline ends. Per germline, CDR1 SGHRS and CDR2 YFSETQ. CDR3 length: 13 residues. Here the CDR3 reads CASSFGRAAEAFF. The CDR3 DNA reads TGCGCCAGCAGCTTCGGGAGAGCGGCTGAAGCTTTCTTT.

This clonotype was observed at least ten times. V gene TRBV9 combines with J gene TRBJ2-3; possibly TRBD2 for D (5 bases). Germline CDR1 SGDLS, CDR2 YYNGEE. CDR3 length: 18 amino acids. Trimming stripped 7 bases from V and 2 bases from J, with 26 bases between. CDR3 in amino acids: CASAKDGRVPTYTDTQYF. The CDR3 DNA is TGTGCCAGCGCCAAAGACGGGCGGGTCCCGACTTACACAGATACGCAGTATTTT.

This clonotype was counted many times. CDR3 sequence reads: CASSWAGQGLSRIQPSSNQPQHF. For the CDR3, the DNA is TGTGCCAGCAGCTGGGCCGGCCAGGGGCTTTCACGGATCCAGCCGAGTAGCAATCAGCCCCAGCATTTT. The chain uses TRBV5-4 and TRBJ1-5, with D maybe TRBD1 (6 bases). V lost 3 bases and J 0 bases, leaving 34 bases between the germline ends. The CDR3 is 23 amino acids. CDR1 is SGHNT and CDR2 is YYREEE in the germline V gene (reference sequence).